This T cell receptor (beta chain) was profiled in a study of T cell changes during pregnancy in multiple sclerosis. TCRdb keeps only in-frame clones here, not all; method: immunoSEQ multiplex PCR. The sample includes under 95,000 clones, roughly 92% seen only once; the top ten take 2% to 2.5%. Material: peripheral blood, obtained after pregnancy. This clonotype was sampled from a female donor with multiple sclerosis, enrolled in a pregnancy study.

CDR3 residues: CASSLRVGDSTSSYEQYF. In nucleotides, the CDR3 is TGTGCCAGCAGCTTAAGAGTTGGGGATTCGACTAGTTCCTACGAGCAGTACTTC. The gene calls are TRBV7-2 and TRBJ2-7; a weak D match, TRBD2 (6 bases). Germline V gene lookup returns CDR1 SGHTA and CDR2 FQGNSA. Trimming stripped 2 bases from V and 1 base from J, with 21 bases between. This CDR3 spans 18 amino acids. The entire variable domain, with the rest obtained from reference TRBV7-2 and TRBJ2-7, is as follows: GAGVSQSPSNKVTEKGKDVELRCDPISGHTALYWYRQSLGQGLEFLIYFQGNSAPDKSGLPSDRFSAERTGGSVSTLTIQRTQQEDSAVYLCASSLRVGDSTSSYEQYFGPGTRLTVT.